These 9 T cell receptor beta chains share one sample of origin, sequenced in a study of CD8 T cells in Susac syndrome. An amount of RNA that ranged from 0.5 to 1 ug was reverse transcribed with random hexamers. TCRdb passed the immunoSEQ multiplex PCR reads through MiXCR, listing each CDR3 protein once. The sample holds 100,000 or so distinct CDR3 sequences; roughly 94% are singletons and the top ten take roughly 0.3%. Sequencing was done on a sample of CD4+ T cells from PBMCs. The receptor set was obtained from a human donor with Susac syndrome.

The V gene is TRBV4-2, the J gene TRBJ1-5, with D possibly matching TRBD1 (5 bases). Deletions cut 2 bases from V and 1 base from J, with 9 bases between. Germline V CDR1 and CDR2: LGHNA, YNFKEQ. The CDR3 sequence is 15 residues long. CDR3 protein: CASSQTRDSNQPQHF. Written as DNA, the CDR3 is TGTGCCAGCAGCCAAACGAGGGACAGCAATCAGCCCCAGCATTTT.

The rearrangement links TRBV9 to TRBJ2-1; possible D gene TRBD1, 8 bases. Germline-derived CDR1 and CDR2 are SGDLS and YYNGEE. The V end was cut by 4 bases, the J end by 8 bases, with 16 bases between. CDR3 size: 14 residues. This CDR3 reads CASSFRTGRDEQFF. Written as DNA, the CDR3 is TGTGCCAGCAGCTTTCGGACAGGGAGGGATGAGCAGTTCTTC.

The CDR3 loop reads CAWSVRGNTIYF. The CDR3 bases are TGTGCCTGGAGTGTACGAGGAAACACCATATATTTT. The chain recombines TRBV30 with TRBJ1-3; no clear D. CDR3 length: 12 residues. Trimming shortened V by 0 bases and J by 4 bases, and 4 bases separated the two germline ends. Germline V gives CDR1 GTSNPN, CDR2 SVGIG (reference sequence).

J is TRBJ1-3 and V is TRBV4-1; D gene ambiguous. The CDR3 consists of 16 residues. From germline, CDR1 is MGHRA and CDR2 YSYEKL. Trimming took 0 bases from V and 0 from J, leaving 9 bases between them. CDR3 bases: TGCGCCAGCAGCCAAGATGTTGAGATCTCTGGAAACACCATATATTTT. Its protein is CASSQDVEISGNTIYF.

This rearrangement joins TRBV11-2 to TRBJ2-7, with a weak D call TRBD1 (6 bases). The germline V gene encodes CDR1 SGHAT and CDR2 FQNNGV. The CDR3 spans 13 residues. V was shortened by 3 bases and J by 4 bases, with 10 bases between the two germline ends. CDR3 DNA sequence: TGTGCCAGCAGCTTGGGCAGGGGATACGAGCAGTACTTC. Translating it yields CASSLGRGYEQYF.

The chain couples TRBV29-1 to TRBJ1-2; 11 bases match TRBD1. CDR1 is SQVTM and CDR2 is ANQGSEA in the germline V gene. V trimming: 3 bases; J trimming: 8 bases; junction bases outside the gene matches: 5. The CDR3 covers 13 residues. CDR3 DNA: TGCAGCGTTGATGGACAGGGGGCGGGCGGCTACACCTTC. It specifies CSVDGQGAGGYTF. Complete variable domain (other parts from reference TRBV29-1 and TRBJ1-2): SAVISQKPSRDICQRGTSLTIQCQVDSQVTMMFWYRQQPGQSLTLIATANQGSEATYESGFVIDKFPISRPNLTFSTLTVSNMSPEDSSIYLCSVDGQGAGGYTFGSGTRLTVV.

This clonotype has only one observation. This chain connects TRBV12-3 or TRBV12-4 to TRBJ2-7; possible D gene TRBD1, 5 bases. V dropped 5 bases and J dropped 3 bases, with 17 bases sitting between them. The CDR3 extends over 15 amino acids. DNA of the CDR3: TGTGCCAGCAGTCCAGGGTCAGGAGTCGTCTACGAGCAGTACTTC. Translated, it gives CASSPGSGVVYEQYF.

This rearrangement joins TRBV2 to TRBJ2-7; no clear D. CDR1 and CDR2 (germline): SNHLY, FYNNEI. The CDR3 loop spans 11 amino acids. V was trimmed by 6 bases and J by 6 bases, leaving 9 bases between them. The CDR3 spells CASRLESEQYF. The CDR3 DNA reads TGTGCCAGCAGGCTGGAGAGCGAGCAGTACTTC.

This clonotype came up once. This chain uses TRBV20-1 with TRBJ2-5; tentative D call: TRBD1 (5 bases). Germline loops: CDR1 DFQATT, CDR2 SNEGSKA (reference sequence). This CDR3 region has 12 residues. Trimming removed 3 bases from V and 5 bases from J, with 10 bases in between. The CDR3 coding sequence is TGCAGTGCTAGGCCCTGGGGCGAGACCCAGTACTTC. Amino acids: CSARPWGETQYF.